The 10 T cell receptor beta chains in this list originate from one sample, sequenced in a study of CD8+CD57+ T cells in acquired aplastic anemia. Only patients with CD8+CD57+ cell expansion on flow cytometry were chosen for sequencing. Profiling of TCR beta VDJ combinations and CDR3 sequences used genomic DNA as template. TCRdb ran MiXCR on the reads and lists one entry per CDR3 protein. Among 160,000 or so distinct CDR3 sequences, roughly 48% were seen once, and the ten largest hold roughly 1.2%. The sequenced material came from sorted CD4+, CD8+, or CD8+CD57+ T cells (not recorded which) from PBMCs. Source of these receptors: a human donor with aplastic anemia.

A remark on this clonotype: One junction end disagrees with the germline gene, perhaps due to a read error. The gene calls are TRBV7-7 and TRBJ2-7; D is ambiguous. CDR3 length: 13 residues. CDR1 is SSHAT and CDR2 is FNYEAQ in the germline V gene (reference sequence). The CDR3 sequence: CASSLSVGSEQYF. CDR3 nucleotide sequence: TGTGCTAGCAGCTTAAGCGTCGGATCCGAGCAGTACTTC.

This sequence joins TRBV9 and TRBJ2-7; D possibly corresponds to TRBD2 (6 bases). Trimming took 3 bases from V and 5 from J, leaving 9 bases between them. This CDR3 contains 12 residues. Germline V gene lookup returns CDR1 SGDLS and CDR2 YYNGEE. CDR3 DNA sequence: TGTGCCAGCAGCGGGGAGGTCCACGAGCAGTACTTC. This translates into CASSGEVHEQYF. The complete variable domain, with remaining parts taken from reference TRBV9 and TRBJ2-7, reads DSGVTQTPKHLITATGQRVTLRCSPRSGDLSVYWYQQSLDQGLQFLIQYYNGEERAKGNILERFSAQQFPDLHSELNLSSLELGDSALYFCASSGEVHEQYFGPGTRLTVT.

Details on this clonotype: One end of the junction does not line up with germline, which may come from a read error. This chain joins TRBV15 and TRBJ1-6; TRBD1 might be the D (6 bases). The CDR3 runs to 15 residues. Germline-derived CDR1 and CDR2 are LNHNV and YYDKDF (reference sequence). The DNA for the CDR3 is TGTGCCACCAACAGAGAGGGGATAGGGGGGGCACCCCTCCGCTTT. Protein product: CATNREGIGGAPLRF. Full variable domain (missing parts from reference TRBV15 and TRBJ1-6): DAMVIQNPRYQVTQFGKPVTLSCSQTLNHNVMYWYQQKSSQAPKLLFHYYDKDFNNEADTPDNFQSRRPNTSFCFLDIRSPGLGDTAMYLCATNREGIGGAPLRFGNGTRLTVT.

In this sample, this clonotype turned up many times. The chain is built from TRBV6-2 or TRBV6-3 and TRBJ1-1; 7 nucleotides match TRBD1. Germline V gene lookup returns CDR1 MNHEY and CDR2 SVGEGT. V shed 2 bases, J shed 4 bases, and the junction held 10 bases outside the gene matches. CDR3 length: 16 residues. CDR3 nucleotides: TGTGCCAGCAGTTACAGATCCCACAGGGGAGGCACTGAAGCTTTCTTT. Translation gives CASSYRSHRGGTEAFF.

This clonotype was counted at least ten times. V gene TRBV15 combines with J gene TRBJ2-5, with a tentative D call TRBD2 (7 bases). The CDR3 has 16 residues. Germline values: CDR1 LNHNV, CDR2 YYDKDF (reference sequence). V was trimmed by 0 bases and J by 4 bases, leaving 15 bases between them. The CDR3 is CATSREDRGGPETQYF. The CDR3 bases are TGTGCCACCAGCAGAGAGGATAGGGGGGGACCAGAGACCCAGTACTTC.

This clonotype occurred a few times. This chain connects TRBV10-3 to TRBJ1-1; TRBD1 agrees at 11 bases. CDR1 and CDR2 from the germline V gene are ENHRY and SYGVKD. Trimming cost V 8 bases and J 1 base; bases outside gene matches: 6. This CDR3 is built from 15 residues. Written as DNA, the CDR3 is TGTGCCATCTTAGGACAGGGGGCGTCGAACACTGAAGCTTTCTTT. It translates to CAILGQGASNTEAFF.

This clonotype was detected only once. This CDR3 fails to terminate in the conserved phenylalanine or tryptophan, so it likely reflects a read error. The CDR3 coding sequence is TGTGCCAGCAGTGGGGGACTAGCGGGAGTCCTCGGGGCCAACGTCCTGACTCTC. This gives the protein CASSGGLAGVLGANVLTL. The chain has TRBV25-1 and TRBJ2-6; 14 nucleotides agree with TRBD2. Germline CDR1 MGHDK, CDR2 SYGVNS. Trimming took 4 bases from V and 4 from J; bases not matched to a gene: 6. This CDR3 contains 18 residues.

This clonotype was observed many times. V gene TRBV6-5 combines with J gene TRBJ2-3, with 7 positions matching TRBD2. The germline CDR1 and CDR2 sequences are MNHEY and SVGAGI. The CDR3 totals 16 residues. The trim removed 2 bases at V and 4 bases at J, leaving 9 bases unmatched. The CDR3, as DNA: TGTGCCAGCAGTTACCGGGGGGTAGCGGCGGCAGATACGCAGTATTTT. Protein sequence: CASSYRGVAAADTQYF.

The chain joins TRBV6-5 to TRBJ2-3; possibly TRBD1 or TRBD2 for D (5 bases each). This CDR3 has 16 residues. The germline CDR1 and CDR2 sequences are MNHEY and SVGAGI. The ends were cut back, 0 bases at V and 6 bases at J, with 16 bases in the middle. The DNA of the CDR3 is TGTGCCAGCAGTTACTCCGGGGCCCCGAAGGGCGATACGCAGTATTTT. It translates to CASSYSGAPKGDTQYF.

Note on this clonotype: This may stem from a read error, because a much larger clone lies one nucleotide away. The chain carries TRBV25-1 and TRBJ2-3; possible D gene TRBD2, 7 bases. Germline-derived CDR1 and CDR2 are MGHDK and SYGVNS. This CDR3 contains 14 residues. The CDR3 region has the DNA TGTGCCGGCAGGCTTGGAGGGGGGGTGGATACGCAGTATTTT. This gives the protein CAGRLGGGVDTQYF. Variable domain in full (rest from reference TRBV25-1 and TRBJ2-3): EADIYQTPRYLVIGTGKKITLECSQTMGHDKMYWYQQDPGMELHLIHYSYGVNSTEKGDLSSESTVSRIRTEHFPLTLESARPSHTSQYLCAGRLGGGVDTQYFGPGTRLTVL.